This section outlines one T cell receptor beta chain sequence together with its context. The data were taken from a study of blood T cell repertoires in COVID-19. The wider study: Some COVID-19 samples were acute and others convalescent; all came from the United States, Italy and Spain. Sources were T cells, B-cell-depleted T cells, or PBMCs; the material itself was cDNA or gDNA.

Sequencing used immunoSEQ multiplex PCR; TCRdb keeps in-frame clones, though not all of them. The sample shows 310,000 or so clones, around nine tenths of them seen only once. Germline CDR1 and CDR2: LGHNA and YSLEER. This CDR3 is 17 amino acids long. V was pared by 0 bases and J by 0 bases, with 12 bases between. The sequence came from a woman aged 25 to 39 with COVID-19, enrolled during active disease. The specimen sequenced was peripheral blood. The rearrangement uses TRBV4-3 and TRBJ2-1; no firm D call. The CDR3 nucleotides are TGCGCCAGCAGCCAAGATTTAGAGAGGAGCTCCTACAATGAGCAGTTCTTC. It translates to CASSQDLERSSYNEQFF.